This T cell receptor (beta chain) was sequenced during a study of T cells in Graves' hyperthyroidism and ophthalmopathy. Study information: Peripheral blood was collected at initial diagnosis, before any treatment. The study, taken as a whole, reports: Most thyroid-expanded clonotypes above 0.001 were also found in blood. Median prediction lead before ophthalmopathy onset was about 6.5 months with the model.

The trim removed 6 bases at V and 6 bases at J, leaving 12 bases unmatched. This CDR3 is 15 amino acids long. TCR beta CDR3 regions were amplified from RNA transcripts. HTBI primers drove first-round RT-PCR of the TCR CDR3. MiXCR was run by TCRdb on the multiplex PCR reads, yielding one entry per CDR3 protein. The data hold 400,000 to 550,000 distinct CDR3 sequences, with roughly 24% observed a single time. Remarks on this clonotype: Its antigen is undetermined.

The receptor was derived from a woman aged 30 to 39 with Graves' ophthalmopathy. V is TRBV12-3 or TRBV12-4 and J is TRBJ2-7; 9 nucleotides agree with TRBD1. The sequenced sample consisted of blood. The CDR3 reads CASRKRQGDYVEQYF. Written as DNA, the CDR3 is TGTGCCAGCAGGAAGAGACAGGGGGACTACGTCGAGCAGTACTTC.